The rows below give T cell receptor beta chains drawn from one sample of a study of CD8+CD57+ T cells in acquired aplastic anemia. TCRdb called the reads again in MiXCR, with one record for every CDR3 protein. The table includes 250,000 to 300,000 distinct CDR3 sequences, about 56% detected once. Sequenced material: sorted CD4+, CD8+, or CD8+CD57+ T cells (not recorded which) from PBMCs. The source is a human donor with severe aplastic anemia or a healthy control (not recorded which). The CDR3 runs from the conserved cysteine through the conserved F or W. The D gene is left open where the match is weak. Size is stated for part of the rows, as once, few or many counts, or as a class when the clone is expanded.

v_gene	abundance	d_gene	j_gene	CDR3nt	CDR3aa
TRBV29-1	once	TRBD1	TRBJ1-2	TGCAGCGCTTACCTCCGGGACAGGGAGAGTGGAACCTTC	CSAYLRDRESGTF
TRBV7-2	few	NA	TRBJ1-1	TGTGCCAGCAGGCCCTCCGGGACACTTGAAGCTTTCTTT	CASRPSGTLEAFF
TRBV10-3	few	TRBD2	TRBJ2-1	TGTGCCATCAGCGGGGCGGGAGGGATAAATGAGCAGTTCTTC	CAISGAGGINEQFF
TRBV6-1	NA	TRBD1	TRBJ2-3	TGTGCCAGCAGTGAAAGGGGGCAAGTGGCAGATACGCAGTATTTT	CASSERGQVADTQYF
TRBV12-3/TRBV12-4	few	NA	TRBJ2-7	TGTGCCAGCAGAGACCGGGACGGTGTCTACGAGCAGTACTTC	CASRDRDGVYEQYF
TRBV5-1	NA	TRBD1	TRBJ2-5	TGCGCCAGCAGCTTGGACGGGACAGGGCAGGGAGAGACCCAGTACTTC	CASSLDGTGQGETQYF
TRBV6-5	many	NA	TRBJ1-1	TGTGCCAGCAGCCCCACCGGGACACGTAACACTGAAGCTTTCTTT	CASSPTGTRNTEAFF
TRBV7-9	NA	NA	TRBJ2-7	TGTGCCAGCAGCTTGGGCAGATCCTACGAGCAGTACTTC	CASSLGRSYEQYF
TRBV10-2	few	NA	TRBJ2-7	TGCGCCACGAGCACTCGGCAGCCAAGCTCCTACGAGCAGTACTTC	CATSTRQPSSYEQYF
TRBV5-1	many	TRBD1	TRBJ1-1	TGCGCCAGCAGCCTGTTGGGACAGAGCTTCATGAACACTGAAGCTTTCTTT	CASSLLGQSFMNTEAFF
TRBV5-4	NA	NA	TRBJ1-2	TGTGCCAGCAGCTTTGCCGGTGGCTACACCTTC	CASSFAGGYTF
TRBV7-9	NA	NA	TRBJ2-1	TGTGCCAGCAGCTTTCCGGAGGGCGATGAGCAGTTCTTC	CASSFPEGDEQFF
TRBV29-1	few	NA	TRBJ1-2	TGCAGCACAAACTCGGGCGGTGATGGCTACACCTTC	CSTNSGGDGYTF
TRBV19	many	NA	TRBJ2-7	TGTGCCAGCGGGGCAGGGTCATACGAGCAGTACTTC	CASGAGSYEQYF
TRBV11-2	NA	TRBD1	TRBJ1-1	TGTGCCAGCAGCTTCACCTGGGAGTCAGGGGGCACTGAAGCTTTCTTT	CASSFTWESGGTEAFF
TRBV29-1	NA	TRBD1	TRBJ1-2	TGCAGCGTGGGTGCCGGGACAGGGGATTATGGCTACACCTTC	CSVGAGTGDYGYTF
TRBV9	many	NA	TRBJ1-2	TGTGCCAGCAGCGTAGCGGCAGAACTAGGTGGCTACACCTTC	CASSVAAELGGYTF
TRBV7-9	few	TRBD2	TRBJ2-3	TGTGCCAGCAGCTGGGGCCACCAGCGGGGCAGCACAGATACGCAGTATTTT	CASSWGHQRGSTDTQYF
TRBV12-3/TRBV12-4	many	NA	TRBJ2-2	TGTGCCACCGAGGCAGGGGAGAACACCGGGGAGCTGTTTTTT	CATEAGENTGELFF
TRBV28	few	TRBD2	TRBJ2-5	TGTGCCAGCAGTCACGGAGGACTAGCGGGAGAGACCCAGTACTTC	CASSHGGLAGETQYF
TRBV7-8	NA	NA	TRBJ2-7	TGTGCCAGCAGCTTAGTGGGCAGGGTGGACGAGCAGTACTTC	CASSLVGRVDEQYF
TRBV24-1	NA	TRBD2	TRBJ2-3	TGTGCCACCAGTGATCCAACTAGCGGGGAGCGGGATACGCAGTATTTT	CATSDPTSGERDTQYF